The 2 T cell receptor beta chains below were found in one sample sequenced in a study of T cells after yellow fever vaccination. TCRdb independently ran MiXCR on the 5' RACE reads; one entry per CDR3 protein. The top ten hold roughly a sixth of the sample, which has about 320,000 distinct CDR3 sequences, 6.5% to 8.5% seen once. The sequencing here drew on PBMCs, taken 35 to 50 days after the first yellow fever vaccination. The receptors shown here come from a man aged 18 to 29 who received the YFV17D yellow fever vaccine.

The J gene is TRBJ2-4, the V gene TRBV4-3; 8 bases are a match to TRBD1. Trimming at V came to 2 bases and at J to 7 bases, leaving 4 bases not matched to a gene. CDR1 is LGHNA, CDR2 YSLEER, per germline. This CDR3 comprises 14 residues. The CDR3 loop reads CASSQWDRINIQYF. The CDR3 bases are TGCGCCAGCAGCCAATGGGACAGGATTAACATTCAGTACTTC.

Only a few counts were recorded for this clonotype. The V gene is TRBV28, the J gene TRBJ2-6; 9 bases agree with TRBD1. Germline assignment: CDR1 MDHEN and CDR2 SYDVKM. The junction had 7 bases not matched to a gene; V was cut back by 8 bases and J by 2 bases. The CDR3 runs 16 residues. The CDR3 sequence: CASAATGGPGANVLTF. In nucleotides, the CDR3 is TGTGCCAGCGCAGCGACAGGGGGGCCTGGGGCCAACGTCCTGACTTTC.